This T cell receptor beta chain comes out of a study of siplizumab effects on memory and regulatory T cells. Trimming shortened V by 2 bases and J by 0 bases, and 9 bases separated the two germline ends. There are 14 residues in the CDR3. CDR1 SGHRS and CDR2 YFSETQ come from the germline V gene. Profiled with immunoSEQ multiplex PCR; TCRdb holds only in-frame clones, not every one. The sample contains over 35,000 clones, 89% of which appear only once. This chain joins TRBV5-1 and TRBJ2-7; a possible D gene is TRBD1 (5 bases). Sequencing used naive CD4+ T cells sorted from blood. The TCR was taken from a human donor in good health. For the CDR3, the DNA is TGCGCCAGCAGCTTTCAGGGCAGCTCCTACGAGCAGTACTTC. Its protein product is CASSFQGSSYEQYF.